This passage covers 18 T cell receptor beta chains from one sample sequenced in a study of identical twins (dated by TCRdb to the mid-2010s). The library was built by means of 5' RACE. The data were produced on an Illumina HiSeq 2000. TCRdb cleaned the public reads at Q25 with fastp, built clones with MiXCR and kept in-frame beta chains. For every CDR3 protein sequence, its rows merge into one entry that carries the most common genes and DNA. This sample holds approximately 500,000 distinct CDR3 sequences; more than 20% were observed only once. 2.9% of the sample rests with the top ten. This same sample was also taken into another study, of T cells expressing NK-cell markers.

The sequencing sample was made of CD4+ T cells sorted from blood. The receptors stem from a woman under 30 in good health.

This chain connects TRBV20-1 to TRBJ2-7; D tentatively fits TRBD1 or TRBD2 (6 bases each). V was clipped by 5 bases and J by 2 bases, with 10 bases between them. This CDR3 comprises 12 residues. Looked up from germline, CDR1 is DFQATT and CDR2 is SNEGSKA (reference sequence). The CDR3 sequence: CSAPGATYEQYF. For the CDR3, the DNA is TGCAGTGCTCCGGGGGCTACCTACGAGCAGTACTTC.

The chain links TRBV7-9 to TRBJ2-3; 10 bases are shared with TRBD2. Trimming took 5 bases from V and 6 from J; bases not matched to a gene: 8. The germline gives CDR1 SEHNR, CDR2 FQNEAQ (reference sequence). There are 15 residues in the CDR3. CDR3 amino acids: CASSLSGRAGDTQYF. The CDR3 DNA is TGTGCCAGCAGCCTCAGCGGGAGGGCCGGGGATACGCAGTATTTT.

V and J are TRBV20-1 and TRBJ2-3; the D gene is possibly TRBD2 (6 bases). The germline CDR1 and CDR2 sequences are DFQATT and SNEGSKA (reference sequence). Trimming shortened V by 3 bases and J by 5 bases, and 15 bases separated the two germline ends. The CDR3 contains 14 residues. DNA for the CDR3: TGCAGTGCTAGTGGTCGGGAGCAGGGAGATACGCAGTATTTT. Its translation is CSASGREQGDTQYF.

The sample holds many counts of this clonotype. The rearrangement uses TRBV12-3 or TRBV12-4 and TRBJ2-7; D remains ambiguous. Deletions cut 8 bases from V and 4 bases from J, with 18 bases between. The CDR3 has 14 amino acids. The CDR3 DNA is TGTGCCAGCGGCTCGTCCAGCCTGAGTTACGAGCAGTACTTC. Protein product: CASGSSSLSYEQYF.

The chain is built from TRBV20-1 and TRBJ2-1, with D perhaps assigned TRBD1 or TRBD2 (6 bases each). V lost 3 bases and J 1 base, leaving 10 bases between the germline ends. Germline values: CDR1 DFQATT, CDR2 SNEGSKA (reference sequence). This CDR3 is 14 amino acids long. The chain's CDR3 is CSARRGGSYNEQFF. The CDR3 nucleotides are TGCAGTGCTAGGAGAGGGGGGTCCTACAATGAGCAGTTCTTC.

The V call is TRBV12-3 or TRBV12-4, the J call TRBJ2-5, with TRBD1 as a possible D gene (6 bases). Trimming shortened V by 6 bases and J by 7 bases, and 12 bases separated the two germline ends. The CDR3 length is 12 residues. This CDR3 reads CASRTGPGTQYF. The CDR3 DNA reads as TGTGCCAGCAGGACAGGCCCTGGGACCCAGTACTTC.

CDR3 sequence: CASSYLTSKNTQYF. CDR3 bases: TGTGCCAGCAGTTACCTGACTAGCAAGAATACGCAGTATTTT. V usage is TRBV6-5 and J usage is TRBJ2-3, with 7 bases lining up with TRBD2. J lost 7 bases, V lost 2 bases, and 6 bases had no gene match. The CDR3 has 14 amino acids. Germline CDR1 and CDR2: MNHEY and SVGAGI.

This clonotype was recorded at least ten times. The V gene is TRBV29-1, the J gene TRBJ2-2; TRBD2 aligns across 9 bases. Germline loops: CDR1 SQVTM, CDR2 ANQGSEA. The CDR3 is made up of 15 amino acids. With 6 bases clipped from V and 5 bases from J, the junction kept 10 bases outside the gene matches. CDR3 sequence: CSVRHGTSRTGELFF. DNA for the CDR3: TGCAGCGTGAGACACGGGACTAGCCGGACCGGGGAGCTGTTTTTT.

Concerning this clonotype: At one end the junction does not follow the germline gene, possibly because of a read error. This chain connects TRBV18 to TRBJ2-7; 9 bases match TRBD1. Germline loops: CDR1 KGHSH, CDR2 LQKENI. The CDR3 is 15 amino acids. The CDR3 loop is CASSPQWGQGVKQYF. The CDR3 DNA reads TGTGCCAGCTCTCCACAATGGGGACAGGGTGTCAAGCAGTACTTC.

This clonotype turned up a few times. V and J are TRBV29-1 and TRBJ1-1; the D gene is possibly TRBD1 (6 bases). Germline V CDR1 and CDR2: SQVTM, ANQGSEA. The V end was cut by 5 bases, the J end by 4 bases, with 8 bases between. CDR3 length: 11 residues. DNA of the CDR3: TGCAGCGTTCGAGGGGGCACTGAAGCTTTCTTT. Translated, it gives CSVRGGTEAFF.

This clonotype was observed a few times. This sequence joins TRBV5-1 and TRBJ2-1; D may match TRBD1 or TRBD2 (6 bases each). The CDR3 extends over 13 amino acids. Germline V gene sequence: CDR1 SGHRS, CDR2 YFSETQ. V lost 5 bases and J 8 bases, leaving 14 bases between the germline ends. This CDR3 reads CASRRGSGDEQFF. For the CDR3, the DNA is TGCGCCAGCAGGAGGGGGTCGGGGGATGAGCAGTTCTTC.

This sequence joins TRBV5-1 and TRBJ2-1; D is unresolved. The germline gives CDR1 SGHRS, CDR2 YFSETQ. Trimming stripped 4 bases from V and 7 bases from J, with 18 bases between. The CDR3 is made up of 15 amino acids. The DNA of the CDR3 is TGCGCCAGCAGCCTGGGATCTTCCGGGCTAAATGAGCAGTTCTTC. Translated: CASSLGSSGLNEQFF.

This clonotype was seen a handful of times. The chain is built from TRBV10-3 and TRBJ2-1; D is tentatively TRBD1 or TRBD2 (5 bases each). This CDR3 has 11 residues. V was cut by 8 bases and J by 11 bases, with 13 bases left in between. Per the germline V gene, CDR1 is ENHRY and CDR2 is SYGVKD. The DNA for the CDR3 is TGTGCCATCCGAAACGGGACCCAGCAGTTCTTC. The encoded protein is CAIRNGTQQFF.

This chain links TRBV15 with TRBJ2-5; TRBD2 is a possible D gene (6 bases). Germline CDR1 and CDR2: LNHNV and YYDKDF (reference sequence). The CDR3 has 15 residues. The V and J ends lost 5 bases and 1 base respectively, with 14 bases between them. The CDR3 coding sequence is TGTGCCACCAGCCTCTATAGCGGAGCCCAAGAGACCCAGTACTTC. This encodes CATSLYSGAQETQYF.

This clonotype was observed a few times. V is TRBV5-4 and J is TRBJ2-1; TRBD2 is a possible D gene (5 bases). V gave up 0 bases and J gave up 8 bases, with 9 bases separating them. Germline CDR1 is SGHNT and CDR2 is YYREEE (reference sequence). The CDR3 loop spans 13 amino acids. Written as DNA, the CDR3 is TGTGCCAGCAGCTTGGTAGGGAGCGATGAGCAGTTCTTC. Its protein is CASSLVGSDEQFF.

The chain recombines TRBV20-1 with TRBJ2-7; D is unclear. Germline values: CDR1 DFQATT, CDR2 SNEGSKA (reference sequence). The CDR3 runs 12 residues. Trimming shortened V by 0 bases and J by 5 bases, and 8 bases separated the two germline ends. The CDR3 sequence: CSARDLVNEQYF. CDR3 DNA sequence: TGCAGTGCTAGAGATCTGGTAAACGAGCAGTACTTC.

This clonotype has a count of ten or more. The V call is TRBV10-3, the J call TRBJ1-1, with 9 positions matching TRBD1. Trimming cost V 4 bases and J 5 bases; bases outside gene matches: 2. Germline V gene sequence: CDR1 ENHRY, CDR2 SYGVKD. The CDR3 runs to 13 residues. For the CDR3, the DNA is TGTGCCATCAGTGGGACAGGGGAAACTGAAGCTTTCTTT. This translates into CAISGTGETEAFF.

This clonotype occurred a few times. The chain carries TRBV6-1 and TRBJ2-5; D gene unclear. The V and J ends lost 1 base and 5 bases respectively, with 11 bases between them. CDR3 length equals 14 residues. CDR1 and CDR2 (germline): MNHNS, SASEGT. The CDR3 DNA follows: TGTGCCAGCAGTGAAGTGAACTCTCAGGAGACCCAGTACTTC. Residues: CASSEVNSQETQYF.